Presented here are 29 T cell receptor beta chains from one specimen sequenced in a study of cytomegalovirus exposure and HLA in healthy donors. Primers included in the PCR were 60 Vbeta and 13 Jbeta primers. Repertoires were generated with immunoSEQ multiplex PCR, while TCRdb's copy carries only in-frame clones and drops some. The table lists 150,000 to 160,000 clones, more than 75% of them singletons. Sequencing input: PBMCs. The receptor source for this set is a woman aged 40 to 49 in good health and CMV-seropositive.

As concerns this clone: Compared with germline, one end of the junction differs, possibly owing to a read error. The chain combines TRBV7-7 with TRBJ1-1, with a possible D match to TRBD1 (6 bases). Germline CDR1 reads SSHAT; CDR2 reads FNYEAQ (reference sequence). The CDR3 has 14 amino acids. The CDR3 DNA follows: TGTGCTAGCAGCCCGGACAGAATGAACACTGAAGCTTTCTTT. Its translation is CASSPDRMNTEAFF. The variable domain in full, completed from reference TRBV7-7 and TRBJ1-1, reads GAGVSQSPRYKVTKRGQDVTLRCDPISSHATLYWYQQALGQGPEFLTYFNYEAQPDKSGLPSDRFSAERPEGSISTLTIQRTEQRDSAMYRCASSPDRMNTEAFFGQGTRLTVV.

This rearrangement joins TRBV9 to TRBJ1-1, with D possibly TRBD1 on 6 matching bases. V lost 0 bases and J 5 bases, leaving 11 bases between the germline ends. Germline V lookup: CDR1 SGDLS, CDR2 YYNGEE. The CDR3 is 14 residues long. CDR3 in DNA: TGTGCCAGCAGCGTAGGGACAGTGCCAACTGAAGCTTTCTTT. Translation: CASSVGTVPTEAFF.

CDR3 region: CASSPAAGEYNEQFF. DNA of the CDR3: TGTGCCAGCAGCCCTGCAGCGGGAGAGTACAATGAGCAGTTCTTC. This chain links TRBV7-6 with TRBJ2-1, with 8 bases fitting TRBD2. J gave up 4 bases and V 5 bases, and 7 bases lay outside the gene matches. The CDR3 has 15 amino acids. Germline V gene lookup returns CDR1 SGHVS and CDR2 FNYEAQ.

This chain uses TRBV11-2 with TRBJ2-7; D is perhaps TRBD2 (7 bases). The V end was cut by 5 bases, the J end by 1 base, with 12 bases between. The CDR3 length is 14 residues. The germline V gene has CDR1 SGHAT and CDR2 FQNNGV. CDR3 amino acids: CASSGGGLSYEQYF. The CDR3 coding sequence is TGTGCCAGCAGCGGGGGGGGCCTATCCTACGAGCAGTACTTC.

This clone showed up just a few times. The chain combines TRBV7-9 with TRBJ1-1; a possible D gene is TRBD1 (6 bases). CDR1 and CDR2 from the germline V gene are SEHNR and FQNEAQ (reference sequence). CDR3 length equals 15 residues. V dropped 8 bases and J dropped 1 base, with 17 bases sitting between them. For the CDR3, the DNA is TGTGCCAGCGGCCCCCAGGGGCTGGAGAACACTGAAGCTTTCTTT. Amino acid sequence: CASGPQGLENTEAFF.

V gene TRBV7-3 combines with J gene TRBJ2-1; TRBD2 aligns across 10 bases. CDR1 is SGHTA and CDR2 is FQGTGA in the germline V gene. The J segment lost 8 bases and the V segment lost 7 bases, leaving 20 bases of the junction unmatched. The CDR3 is 18 amino acids. CDR3 nucleotides: TGTGCCAGCACCTTCCGGGACCATCTAGCGGGAGTAGAGGATGAGCAGTTCTTC. This sequence encodes CASTFRDHLAGVEDEQFF.

The V call is TRBV25-1, the J call TRBJ1-6; TRBD1 matches 8 bases. V dropped 4 bases and J dropped 11; count of bases not matched to a gene: 16. The CDR3 loop spans 17 amino acids. The germline CDR1 and CDR2 sequences are MGHDK and SYGVNS. CDR3 residues: CASSAWGTGLFAPPLHF. Written as DNA, the CDR3 is TGTGCCAGCAGTGCCTGGGGGACAGGTCTCTTTGCACCACCCCTCCACTTT.

The chain recombines TRBV30 with TRBJ2-3; D is uncertain. The CDR3 has 13 residues. V lost 5 bases, J lost 2 bases, and 11 bases lay in between. Per germline, CDR1 GTSNPN and CDR2 SVGIG (reference sequence). The CDR3 loop reads CAWRVGPTDTQYF. The CDR3 bases are TGTGCCTGGCGGGTGGGTCCCACAGATACGCAGTATTTT.

The gene calls are TRBV25-1 and TRBJ2-1; 9 nucleotides align to TRBD1. This CDR3 is built from 13 residues. Germline CDR1 is MGHDK and CDR2 is SYGVNS. V was pared by 9 bases and J by 6 bases, with 6 bases of the junction left unmatched. CDR3 bases: TGTGCCAGTGGGACAGGGTCGGGCAATGAGCAGTTCTTC. Protein product: CASGTGSGNEQFF.

This chain joins TRBV7-9 and TRBJ2-1, with D hard to call. There are 13 residues in the CDR3. V lost 1 base and J lost 5, with 6 bases in between. CDR1 is SEHNR and CDR2 is FQNEAQ in the germline V gene (reference sequence). The CDR3 coding sequence is TGTGCCAGCAGCTTAGGTCTACACAATGAGCAGTTCTTC. Protein sequence: CASSLGLHNEQFF. Based on the CDR3 plus reference TRBV7-9 and TRBJ2-1, the full variable domain is DTGVSQNPRHKITKRGQNVTFRCDPISEHNRLYWYRQTLGQGPEFLTYFQNEAQLEKSRLLSDRFSAERPKGSFSTLEIQRTEQGDSAMYLCASSLGLHNEQFFGPGTRLTVL.

The chain has TRBV5-4 and TRBJ2-5; D possibly matches TRBD1 or TRBD2 (10 bases each). The CDR3 contains 18 residues. From germline, CDR1 is SGHNT and CDR2 YYREEE (reference sequence). V was trimmed by 4 bases and J by 1 base, leaving 23 bases between them. CDR3 DNA: TGTGCCAGCAGCAGGGACAGGGGAGGACTAGCGGCCCAAGAGACCCAGTACTTC. Translation gives CASSRDRGGLAAQETQYF.

The chain recombines TRBV18 with TRBJ2-7, with a possible D match to TRBD1 (5 bases). CDR3 length: 16 amino acids. The germline V gene encodes CDR1 KGHSH and CDR2 LQKENI. The V end lost 6 bases, the J end lost 3 bases, and 21 bases lay between the germline ends. In DNA form, the CDR3 reads TGTGCCAGCTCGCCCCGAACAGGACCTTCCCTCTACGAGCAGTACTTC. Translated: CASSPRTGPSLYEQYF.

CDR3 region: CASSRTGEAYEQYF. DNA for the CDR3: TGCGCCAGCAGCCGGACAGGGGAAGCCTACGAGCAGTACTTC. V usage is TRBV5-1 and J usage is TRBJ2-7, with 9 bases fitting TRBD1. The ends lost 4 bases at V and 2 bases at J; junction bases unmatched: 4. The V gene's germline CDR1 is SGHRS and CDR2 YFSETQ. CDR3 length: 14 residues.

This clone was detected only a few times. The chain has TRBV7-9 and TRBJ1-1, with TRBD1 as a possible D gene (5 bases). Trimming cost V 5 bases and J 5 bases, with 18 bases left between them. CDR3 length: 15 amino acids. Germline V gene lookup returns CDR1 SEHNR and CDR2 FQNEAQ (reference sequence). CDR3 amino acids: CASSVIGGGGTEAFF. The DNA of the CDR3 is TGTGCCAGCAGCGTAATCGGGGGTGGGGGAACTGAAGCTTTCTTT.

The gene calls are TRBV7-9 and TRBJ2-1; TRBD2 aligns across 10 bases. J gave up 7 bases and V 6 bases, and 9 bases lay outside the gene matches. From germline, CDR1 is SEHNR and CDR2 FQNEAQ (reference sequence). The CDR3 loop spans 15 amino acids. The CDR3 DNA reads as TGTGCCAGCAGTGCGAGCGGGAGGGCCGGTAATGAGCAGTTCTTC. It yields the protein CASSASGRAGNEQFF.

CDR3 in amino acids: CASSRQELSSYEQYF. The CDR3 region has the DNA TGTGCCAGCAGCCGACAGGAATTGAGCTCCTACGAGCAGTACTTC. The V gene is TRBV6-1, the J gene TRBJ2-7; possible D gene TRBD1, 6 bases. V lost 6 bases and J 0 bases, leaving 15 bases between the germline ends. CDR3 length: 15 residues. Germline V gene lookup returns CDR1 MNHNS and CDR2 SASEGT.

The rearrangement links TRBV19 to TRBJ1-2; D is unresolved. Trimming stripped 3 bases from V and 3 bases from J, with 14 bases between. Germline values: CDR1 LNHDA, CDR2 SQIVND (reference sequence). The CDR3 contains 15 residues. In DNA form, the CDR3 reads TGTGCCAGTAGTATCCCCGCTGGGAGCTACTATGGCTACACCTTC. Its protein product is CASSIPAGSYYGYTF.

This chain connects TRBV7-6 to TRBJ2-5, with D possibly matching TRBD2 (5 bases). Germline V CDR1 and CDR2: SGHVS, FNYEAQ. The CDR3 length is 13 residues. V dropped 5 bases and J dropped 4 bases, with 11 bases sitting between them. This CDR3 reads CASSHGAGETQYF. The CDR3 DNA reads as TGTGCCAGCAGCCACGGCGCGGGAGAGACCCAGTACTTC.

The chain uses TRBV11-2 and TRBJ2-7, with D possibly TRBD1 on 5 matching bases. CDR1 and CDR2 from the germline V gene are SGHAT and FQNNGV. V lost 1 base to trimming and J lost 4 bases, with 5 bases between them. The CDR3 contains 12 residues. In nucleotides, the CDR3 is TGTGCCAGCAGCTTAGGGACATACGAGCAGTACTTC. Residues: CASSLGTYEQYF.

The CDR3 here is CASSYGGRKNIQYF. In DNA, the CDR3 is TGTGCCAGCAGTTACGGCGGCCGCAAAAACATTCAGTACTTC. The genes are TRBV6-5 and TRBJ2-4; no clear D gene. V was shortened by 2 bases and J by 3 bases, with 8 bases between the two germline ends. From germline, CDR1 is MNHEY and CDR2 SVGAGI. This CDR3 is 14 amino acids long.

This clone has more than one count but fewer than ten. The CDR3 reads CASSSSWDTEAFF. CDR3 in DNA: TGTGCCAGCAGTTCTAGTTGGGACACTGAAGCTTTCTTT. The genes are TRBV6-5 and TRBJ1-1; no definite D call. Germline-derived CDR1 and CDR2 are MNHEY and SVGAGI. The CDR3 is 13 amino acids. Trimming left V 4 bases short and J 3 bases short, with 9 bases between.

This clone was seen once. The V call is TRBV4-1, the J call TRBJ2-1, with 10 bases identical to TRBD1. The V gene's germline CDR1 is MGHRA and CDR2 YSYEKL. J was trimmed by 5 bases and V by 3 bases; bases with no gene match: 13. This CDR3 is 18 amino acids long. The CDR3 nucleotides read TGCGCCAGCAGCCAGGGACAGGGGCGGGCCGCGGGAAACAATGAGCAGTTCTTC. Translating gives CASSQGQGRAAGNNEQFF.

This chain links TRBV27 with TRBJ2-3, with a possible D match to TRBD1 (5 bases). V shed 4 bases and J shed 0 bases, with 8 bases lying between them. Germline V gene data show CDR1 as MNHEY and CDR2 as SMNVEV (reference sequence). This CDR3 is built from 14 residues. In nucleotides, the CDR3 is TGTGCCAGCAGTTGGGGCGAGAGCACAGATACGCAGTATTTT. Translating it yields CASSWGESTDTQYF.

The J gene is TRBJ2-7, the V gene TRBV2, with D perhaps TRBD2 (6 bases). Near its end, the DNA agrees better with TRBJ2-1, so the J call may be wrong. The CDR3 loop spans 15 amino acids. Germline V gene sequence: CDR1 SNHLY, CDR2 FYNNEI. This chain's CDR3 is CATSRRVRDANEQFF. Here the CDR3 DNA reads TGTGCCACCAGCCGGAGGGTCAGGGACGCCAATGAGCAGTTCTTC.

The rearrangement uses TRBV5-6 and TRBJ2-1; 12 bases align to TRBD2. V dropped 0 bases and J dropped 10; count of bases not matched to a gene: 5. The CDR3 runs to 15 residues. CDR1 is SGHDT, CDR2 YYEEEE, per germline. CDR3 protein: CASSLGLAGGKEQFF. CDR3 nucleotides: TGTGCCAGCAGCTTGGGGCTAGCGGGAGGGAAGGAGCAGTTCTTC. The complete variable domain, with remaining parts taken from reference TRBV5-6 and TRBJ2-1, reads DAGVTQSPTHLIKTRGQQVTLRCSPKSGHDTVSWYQQALGQGPQFIFQYYEEEERQRGNFPDRFSGHQFPNYSSELNVNALLLGDSALYLCASSLGLAGGKEQFFGPGTRLTVL.

The J gene is TRBJ1-3, the V gene TRBV7-3, with D unclear. The germline CDR1 and CDR2 sequences are SGHTA and FQGTGA. V was clipped by 1 base and J by 0 bases, with 7 bases between them. The CDR3 is made up of 15 amino acids. The DNA for the CDR3 is TGTGCCAGCAGCTTAAGAGCCGGCTCTGGAAACACCATATATTTT. This gives the protein CASSLRAGSGNTIYF.

The rearrangement links TRBV13 to TRBJ1-2, with TRBD1 matching over 7 bases. The CDR3 has 13 residues. V trimming: 8 bases; J trimming: 5 bases; junction bases outside the gene matches: 8. Germline V gene sequence: CDR1 PRHDT, CDR2 FYEKMQ (reference sequence). Written as DNA, the CDR3 is TGTGCCAGCTCCAAGGGGGACAGTTATGGCTACACCTTC. Translating gives CASSKGDSYGYTF.

This clone was counted only a few times. The chain employs TRBV7-2 and TRBJ2-1, with D possibly being TRBD1 (6 bases). The ends were cut back, 0 bases at V and 8 bases at J, with 14 bases in the middle. The CDR3 covers 15 residues. Germline-derived CDR1 and CDR2 are SGHTA and FQGNSA. CDR3 bases: TGTGCCAGCAGCTTAGCTACAGGGAGCACGTATGAGCAGTTCTTC. Translating it yields CASSLATGSTYEQFF.

This clone was recorded a few times. The V and J genes are TRBV7-9 and TRBJ1-2; the D is unclear. Germline CDR1 and CDR2: SEHNR and FQNEAQ (reference sequence). The CDR3 runs 13 residues. V lost 1 base to trimming and J lost 13 bases, with 16 bases between them. For the CDR3, the DNA is TGTGCCAGCAGCTTAGGGTCGGGTCAGATGAGCACCTTC. This translates into CASSLGSGQMSTF.